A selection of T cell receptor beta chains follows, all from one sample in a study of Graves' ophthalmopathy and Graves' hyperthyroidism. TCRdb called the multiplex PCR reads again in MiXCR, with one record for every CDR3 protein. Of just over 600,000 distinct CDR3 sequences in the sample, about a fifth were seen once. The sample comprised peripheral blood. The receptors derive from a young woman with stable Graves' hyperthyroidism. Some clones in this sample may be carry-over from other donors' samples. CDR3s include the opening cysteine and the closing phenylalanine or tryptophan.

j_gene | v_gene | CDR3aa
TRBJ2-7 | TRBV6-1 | CASSAPGQGYEQYF
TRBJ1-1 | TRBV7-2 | CASSFEAMMNTEAFF
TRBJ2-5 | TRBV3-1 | CASSLRTSGGETQYF
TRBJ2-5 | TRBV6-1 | CASSEGRTSGGVKETQYF
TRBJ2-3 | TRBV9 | CASSGGSGTDTQYF
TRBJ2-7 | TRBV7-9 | CASSFGESGYEQYF
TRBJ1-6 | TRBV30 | CAWRGATYNSPLHF
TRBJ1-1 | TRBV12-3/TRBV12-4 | CASSRTAVDAFF
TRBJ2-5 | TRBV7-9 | CASSPGQFQETQYF
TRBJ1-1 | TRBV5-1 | CASSLEKLNTEAFF
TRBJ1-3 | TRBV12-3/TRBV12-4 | CASSSTRQGVPGNTIYF
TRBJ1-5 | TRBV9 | CASSPGQGIFQPQHF
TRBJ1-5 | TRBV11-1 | CASSLSEGQPQHF
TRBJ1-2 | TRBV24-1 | CATSERTGNGYTF
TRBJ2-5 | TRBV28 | CASSPRDREGTQYF
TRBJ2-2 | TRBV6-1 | CASSEDGGNTGELFF
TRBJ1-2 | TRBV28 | CASRTVEGANYGYTF
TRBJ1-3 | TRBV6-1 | CASRSSTTGNTIYF
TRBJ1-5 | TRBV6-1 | CASSLSPGQPQHF
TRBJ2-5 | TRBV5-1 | CASSLDVEETQYF
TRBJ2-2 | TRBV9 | CASSVKGASTGELFF
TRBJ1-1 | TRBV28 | CASSLQGERAEAFF
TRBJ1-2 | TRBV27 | CASGPAGYGYTF
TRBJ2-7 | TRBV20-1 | CSARGVSHSYEQYF
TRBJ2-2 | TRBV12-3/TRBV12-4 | CASTGTNTGELFF
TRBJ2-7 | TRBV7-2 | CASSLAPSRPGNEQYF
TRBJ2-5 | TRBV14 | CASSQDRHLTKETQYF
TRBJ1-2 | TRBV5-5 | CASSLGQGALHYGYTF
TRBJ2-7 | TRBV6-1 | CASSEDDRERLTYEQYF
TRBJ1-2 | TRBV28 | CASSFDRDPYGYTF
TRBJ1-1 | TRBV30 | CAWMGQNTEAFF
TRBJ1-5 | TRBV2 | CASRASKGNQPQHF
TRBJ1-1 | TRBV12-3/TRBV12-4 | CASRRPTEAFF
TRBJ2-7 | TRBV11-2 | CASSLGLGQRLAEQYF
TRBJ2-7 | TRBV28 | CASIRQGTLKGEQYF
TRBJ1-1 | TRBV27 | CASSSFLNTEAFF
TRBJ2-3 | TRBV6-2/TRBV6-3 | CASSYSFGVGSTDTQYF